This TCR beta chain was profiled in a study of beta chain features in type 1 diabetes. General study points: Significant though moderate, a shortening of TCRB CDR3s appeared in all four CD4+ subsets of Type 1 diabetes patients.

The CDR3 has 13 residues. The germline V gene has CDR1 GTSNPN and CDR2 SVGIG (reference sequence). Trimming pared 6 bases from V and 0 bases from J, leaving 11 bases between. Sequencing targeted expressed TCRB transcripts, as all isolated RNA had been reverse transcribed. TCRdb's table, derived via immunoSEQ multiplex PCR, lists solely in-frame clones and lacks some. Of hundreds of thousands of clones in the sample, 7.5% to 10% were seen once. As to this clone: Its specificity is unknown.

The chain is built from TRBV30 and TRBJ1-1; no reliable D call. The TCR comes from a woman under 30 in good health. What was sequenced was naive CD4+ T cells from blood. The CDR3 loop reads CACSGSMNTEAFF. For the CDR3, the DNA is TGTGCCTGCTCAGGCTCCATGAACACTGAAGCTTTCTTT.